This T cell receptor beta chain was sequenced for a study of chemoradiotherapy in HPV16-positive cancers. Libraries were prepared by immunoSEQ multiplex PCR; TCRdb keeps only in-frame clonotypes and omits some of them. The data hold roughly 19,000 clones, with roughly 82% observed a single time. General observations from the study: Candidate HPV-specific clones and E7-related TCR motifs grew in tumor during treatment.

A note on this clone: The antigen is unknown.

CDR3 length: 13 amino acids. V dropped 4 bases and J dropped 5; count of bases not matched to a gene: 1. Germline V gene sequence: CDR1 SGHRS, CDR2 YFSETQ. The TCR was taken from a human donor with HPV-associated anogenital cancer. Specimen: blood, collected from a patient who underwent chemoradiotherapy. V gene TRBV5-1 combines with J gene TRBJ1-4; 8 bases map to TRBD1. CDR3 in DNA: TGCGCCAGCAGCCGGACAGGGAATGAAAAACTGTTTTTT. Translating it yields CASSRTGNEKLFF.